Listed below are T cell receptor beta chains from one sample, sequenced in a study of OX40 agonist ivuxolimab in advanced cancers. Sequenced by immunoSEQ multiplex PCR; TCRdb stores in-frame clones only, minus some. The sample holds approximately 20,000 clones, 77% seen once. The material sequenced was CD4+ or CD8+ T cells sorted from blood, taken in a trial of the OX40 agonist ivuxolimab. These receptors were taken from an adult with an advanced solid tumor such as melanoma, head and neck, liver or kidney cancer. The CDR3 runs from the conserved cysteine through the conserved F or W. Fields, in order: clone size, D gene, J gene, V gene, CDR3 protein, CDR3 DNA. The D gene is left open where the match is weak. The size field is filled for only some rows; it gives once, few, many or a size class.

size: NA
D: TRBD2
J: TRBJ2-5
V: TRBV9
CDR3: CASSSSSGVAQETQYF
DNA: TGTGCCAGCAGCTCCTCTAGCGGGGTGGCCCAAGAGACCCAGTACTTC

size: NA
D: NA
J: TRBJ2-6
V: TRBV5-6
CDR3: CASSRHGSSGANVLTF
DNA: TGTGCCAGCAGCCGTCATGGATCCTCTGGGGCCAACGTCCTGACTTTC

size: few
D: NA
J: TRBJ2-7
V: TRBV30
CDR3: CAWGYVGGEQYF
DNA: TGTGCCTGGGGGTATGTGGGTGGGGAGCAGTACTTC

size: NA
D: NA
J: TRBJ2-7
V: TRBV7-9
CDR3: CASSLVGTGMGEQYF
DNA: TGTGCCAGCAGCTTAGTAGGGACTGGGATGGGGGAGCAGTACTTC

size: NA
D: NA
J: TRBJ2-7
V: TRBV2
CDR3: CASNPAERGNEQYF
DNA: TGTGCCAGCAATCCGGCCGAAAGGGGTAACGAGCAGTACTTC

size: NA
D: TRBD2
J: TRBJ2-1
V: TRBV6-5
CDR3: CASRPGTSEYNEQFF
DNA: TGTGCCAGCAGACCCGGGACTAGCGAGTACAATGAGCAGTTCTTC

size: NA
D: TRBD1
J: TRBJ2-5
V: TRBV11-2
CDR3: CASSLRDSEQETQYF
DNA: TGTGCCAGCAGCCTCCGGGACAGCGAACAAGAGACCCAGTACTTC

size: NA
D: TRBD1
J: TRBJ1-4
V: TRBV13
CDR3: CASSLRQGVYSDEKLFF
DNA: TGTGCCAGCAGCCTCCGACAGGGGGTTTATTCTGATGAAAAACTGTTTTTT

size: NA
D: NA
J: TRBJ1-1
V: TRBV27
CDR3: CASSFQGQNTEAFF
DNA: TGTGCCAGCAGTTTTCAGGGACAGAACACTGAAGCTTTCTTT

size: once
D: NA
J: TRBJ1-2
V: TRBV4-2
CDR3: CASSQVGQGLHYGYTF
DNA: TGTGCCAGCAGCCAAGTAGGGCAGGGACTGCACTATGGCTACACCTTC

size: NA
D: TRBD2
J: TRBJ2-5
V: TRBV18
CDR3: CASSPLADSTQYF
DNA: TGTGCCAGCTCGCCTCTAGCGGATTCGACCCAGTACTTC

size: NA
D: NA
J: TRBJ2-1
V: TRBV27
CDR3: CASRSEGRYGEQFF
DNA: TGTGCCAGCAGATCCGAGGGGAGGTACGGTGAGCAGTTCTTC

size: NA
D: TRBD1
J: TRBJ2-7
V: TRBV10-3
CDR3: CAISGPGQSSYEQYF
DNA: TGTGCCATCAGTGGTCCGGGACAGTCCTCCTACGAGCAGTACTTC

size: NA
D: NA
J: TRBJ1-1
V: TRBV4-3
CDR3: CASSQDWGGSGTEAFF
DNA: TGCGCCAGCAGCCAAGATTGGGGGGGGAGCGGGACTGAAGCTTTCTTT

size: NA
D: TRBD1
J: TRBJ1-1
V: TRBV29-1
CDR3: CSAEEGTGGAEAFF
DNA: TGCAGCGCCGAGGAGGGGACAGGGGGCGCGGAAGCTTTCTTT

size: NA
D: NA
J: TRBJ1-4
V: TRBV19
CDR3: CASSMSGRSEKLFF
DNA: TGTGCCAGTAGTATGTCCGGGAGGAGTGAAAAACTGTTTTTT

size: few
D: TRBD1
J: TRBJ2-2
V: TRBV6-6
CDR3: CATGDSTNTGELFF
DNA: TGTGCCACCGGGGACAGCACGAACACCGGGGAGCTGTTTTTT

size: NA
D: TRBD2
J: TRBJ2-1
V: TRBV6-5
CDR3: CASSWRGGPNEQFF
DNA: TGTGCCAGCAGTTGGCGGGGGGGGCCCAATGAGCAGTTCTTC

size: NA
D: NA
J: TRBJ2-1
V: TRBV9
CDR3: CASSVTREQFF
DNA: TGTGCCAGCAGCGTTACTCGTGAGCAGTTCTTC

size: once
D: NA
J: TRBJ2-1
V: TRBV29-1
CDR3: CSVDGAGRDEQFF
DNA: TGCAGCGTTGATGGGGCAGGGCGGGATGAGCAGTTCTTC

size: once
D: NA
J: TRBJ2-7
V: TRBV5-1
CDR3: CASSLGRSSYEQYF
DNA: TGCGCCAGCAGCTTGGGACGGTCCTCCTACGAGCAGTACTTC

size: NA
D: NA
J: TRBJ1-4
V: TRBV9
CDR3: CASSLGTANEKLFF
DNA: TGTGCCAGCAGCCTCGGGACCGCTAATGAAAAACTGTTTTTT

size: few
D: TRBD1
J: TRBJ2-2
V: TRBV5-6
CDR3: CASSGGTGRTGELFF
DNA: TGTGCCAGCAGCGGCGGGACAGGGAGAACCGGGGAGCTGTTTTTT

size: few
D: NA
J: TRBJ2-3
V: TRBV19
CDR3: CASRSQGFADTQYF
DNA: TGTGCCAGTAGGAGTCAGGGCTTTGCAGATACGCAGTATTTT

size: NA
D: NA
J: TRBJ2-5
V: TRBV6-5
CDR3: CASSGLGGGETQYF
DNA: TGTGCCAGCAGTGGCCTGGGAGGGGGAGAGACCCAGTACTTC

size: NA
D: NA
J: TRBJ2-7
V: TRBV4-1
CDR3: CASSKIRDTGLGRGSYEQYF
DNA: TGCGCCAGCAGCAAGATCCGGGACACAGGGTTGGGACGGGGGTCCTACGAGCAGTACTTC

size: NA
D: TRBD2
J: TRBJ2-3
V: TRBV7-9
CDR3: CASSGESGGTDTQYF
DNA: TGTGCCAGCAGCGGAGAAAGCGGGGGCACAGATACGCAGTATTTT

size: NA
D: TRBD1
J: TRBJ2-7
V: TRBV27
CDR3: CASRLGVGGTGGYEQYF
DNA: TGTGCCAGCAGGCTGGGGGTTGGCGGGACAGGGGGCTACGAGCAGTACTTC

size: NA
D: TRBD1
J: TRBJ2-7
V: TRBV6-5
CDR3: CASSLSGTGNPEQYF
DNA: TGTGCCAGCAGTTTATCAGGGACAGGGAACCCCGAGCAGTACTTC

size: NA
D: NA
J: TRBJ1-6
V: TRBV6-5
CDR3: CASSYSRSSYNSPLHF
DNA: TGTGCCAGCAGTTACTCCCGGAGCTCCTATAATTCACCCCTCCACTTT

size: NA
D: NA
J: TRBJ1-2
V: TRBV6-6
CDR3: CASSWDSNKGYTF
DNA: TGTGCCAGCAGCTGGGACTCCAACAAGGGCTACACCTTC

size: NA
D: NA
J: TRBJ1-2
V: TRBV9
CDR3: CASSVAPTRSTYGYTF
DNA: TGTGCCAGCAGCGTAGCCCCGACAAGGAGTACATATGGCTACACCTTC

size: NA
D: NA
J: TRBJ2-1
V: TRBV15
CDR3: CATSRDSGGEQFF
DNA: TGTGCCACCAGCAGAGATAGCGGTGGTGAGCAGTTCTTC

size: few
D: NA
J: TRBJ1-5
V: TRBV27
CDR3: CASSLSASGSNQPQHF
DNA: TGTGCCAGCAGTTTATCAGCGTCGGGCAGCAATCAGCCCCAGCATTTT

size: NA
D: NA
J: TRBJ1-4
V: TRBV27
CDR3: CASSDLAGSNEKLFF
DNA: TGTGCCAGCAGTGACCTGGCAGGGTCTAATGAAAAACTGTTTTTT

size: NA
D: NA
J: TRBJ2-7
V: TRBV6-1
CDR3: CASSLNQGGYEQYF
DNA: TGTGCCAGCAGCCTAAATCAAGGAGGGTACGAGCAGTACTTC

size: NA
D: NA
J: TRBJ2-7
V: TRBV21-1
CDR3: CASSKVRDRDTYEQYF
DNA: TGTGCCAGCAGCAAAGTAAGGGACAGGGACACCTACGAGCAGTACTTC

size: NA
D: NA
J: TRBJ1-5
V: TRBV6-1
CDR3: CASSLGAGNQPQHF
DNA: TGTGCCAGCAGCCTTGGGGCAGGCAATCAGCCCCAGCATTTT

size: few
D: NA
J: TRBJ1-5
V: TRBV19
CDR3: CASSIVGQAKPQHF
DNA: TGTGCCAGTAGTATAGTCGGGCAGGCCAAGCCCCAGCATTTT

size: NA
D: NA
J: TRBJ1-1
V: TRBV19
CDR3: CASGRIEAFF
DNA: TGTGCCTCGGGGCGGATTGAAGCTTTCTTT

size: once
D: TRBD1
J: TRBJ2-7
V: TRBV4-3
CDR3: CASSQAPGTGVDEQYF
DNA: TGCGCCAGCAGCCAAGCCCCCGGGACAGGGGTGGACGAGCAGTACTTC

size: NA
D: NA
J: TRBJ2-1
V: TRBV7-9
CDR3: CASRFTGNEQFF
DNA: TGTGCCAGCAGATTCACTGGTAATGAGCAGTTCTTC

size: NA
D: NA
J: TRBJ1-1
V: TRBV7-9
CDR3: CASSHGGMNTEAFF
DNA: TGTGCCAGCAGCCACGGTGGCATGAACACTGAAGCTTTCTTT

size: NA
D: NA
J: TRBJ2-5
V: TRBV13
CDR3: CASSSSGLGGETQYF
DNA: TGTGCCAGCAGCTCCTCCGGACTAGGGGGCGAGACCCAGTACTTC

size: few
D: NA
J: TRBJ1-1
V: TRBV27
CDR3: CASSIGSNTEAFF
DNA: TGTGCCAGCAGTATTGGTTCAAACACTGAAGCTTTCTTT

size: NA
D: TRBD2
J: TRBJ2-1
V: TRBV11-2
CDR3: CASSPRTSGGGYNEQFF
DNA: TGTGCCAGCAGCCCTAGGACTAGCGGGGGGGGATACAATGAGCAGTTCTTC

size: few
D: NA
J: TRBJ1-1
V: TRBV30
CDR3: CAWSPWGNTEAFF
DNA: TGTGCCTGGAGTCCCTGGGGGAACACTGAAGCTTTCTTT

size: NA
D: TRBD2
J: TRBJ2-3
V: TRBV10-3
CDR3: CAISESSSGGAGLDTQYF
DNA: TGTGCCATCAGTGAGTCGTCGAGCGGGGGGGCCGGGTTGGATACGCAGTATTTT

size: NA
D: NA
J: TRBJ1-4
V: TRBV7-8
CDR3: CASSEAGGPREKLFF
DNA: TGTGCCAGCAGCGAAGCAGGCGGCCCCAGGGAAAAACTGTTTTTT

size: medium-sized
D: TRBD1
J: TRBJ2-3
V: TRBV5-8
CDR3: CASIRRDRAGTDTQYF
DNA: TGTGCCAGCATAAGGCGGGACAGGGCTGGCACAGATACGCAGTATTTT

size: medium-sized
D: NA
J: TRBJ2-5
V: TRBV29-1
CDR3: CSVDSQETQYF
DNA: TGCAGCGTTGATTCCCAAGAGACCCAGTACTTC

size: NA
D: TRBD2
J: TRBJ2-3
V: TRBV6-5
CDR3: CASSYLAGAGTDTQYF
DNA: TGTGCCAGCAGTTACTTAGCGGGGGCGGGTACAGATACGCAGTATTTT

size: NA
D: TRBD2
J: TRBJ2-1
V: TRBV7-3
CDR3: CASSSRGLALYNEQFF
DNA: TGTGCCAGCAGCTCACGGGGACTAGCGCTCTACAATGAGCAGTTCTTC

size: NA
D: TRBD2
J: TRBJ2-3
V: TRBV2
CDR3: CASSELAGGRTDTQYF
DNA: TGTGCCAGCAGTGAACTAGCGGGGGGCCGCACAGATACGCAGTATTTT

size: few
D: NA
J: TRBJ1-1
V: TRBV2
CDR3: CASSEALLQGWTEAFF
DNA: TGTGCCAGCAGTGAAGCGCTTCTGCAGGGTTGGACTGAAGCTTTCTTT